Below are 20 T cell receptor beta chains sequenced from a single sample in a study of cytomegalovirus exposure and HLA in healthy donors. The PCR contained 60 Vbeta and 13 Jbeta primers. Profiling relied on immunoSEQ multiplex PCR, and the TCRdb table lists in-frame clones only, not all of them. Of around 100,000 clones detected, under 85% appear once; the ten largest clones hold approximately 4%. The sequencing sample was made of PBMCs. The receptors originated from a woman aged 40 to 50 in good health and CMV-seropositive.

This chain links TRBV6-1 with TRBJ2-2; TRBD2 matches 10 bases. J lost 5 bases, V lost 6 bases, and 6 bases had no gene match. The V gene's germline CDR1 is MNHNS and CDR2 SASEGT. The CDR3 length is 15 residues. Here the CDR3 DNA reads TGTGCCAGCAGCAACGGACTAGCGGAGACCGGGGAGCTGTTTTTT. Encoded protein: CASSNGLAETGELFF.

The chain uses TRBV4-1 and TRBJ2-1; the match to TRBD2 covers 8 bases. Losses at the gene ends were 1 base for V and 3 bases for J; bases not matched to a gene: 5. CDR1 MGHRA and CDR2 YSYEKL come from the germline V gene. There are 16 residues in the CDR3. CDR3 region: CASSQVSGTHYNEQFF. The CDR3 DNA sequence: TGCGCCAGCAGCCAAGTTAGCGGGACCCACTACAATGAGCAGTTCTTC.

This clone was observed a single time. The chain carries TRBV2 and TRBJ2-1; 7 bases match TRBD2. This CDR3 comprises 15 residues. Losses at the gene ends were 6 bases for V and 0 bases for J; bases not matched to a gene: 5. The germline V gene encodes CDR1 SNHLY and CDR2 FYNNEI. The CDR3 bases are TGTGCCAGCAGGCCCAGGGACTACTCCTACAATGAGCAGTTCTTC. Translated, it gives CASRPRDYSYNEQFF.

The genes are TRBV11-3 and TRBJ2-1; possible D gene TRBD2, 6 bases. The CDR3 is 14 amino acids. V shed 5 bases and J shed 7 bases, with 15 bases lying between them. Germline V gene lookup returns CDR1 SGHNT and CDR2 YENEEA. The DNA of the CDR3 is TGTGCCAGCAGCCGAACCGGGACTCCGAATGAGCAGTTCTTC. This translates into CASSRTGTPNEQFF.

The CDR3 nucleotides read TGCGCCAGCAGCTTGGGTTATCCAGCGGGAGGGCCGGATGAGCAGTTCTTC. Translation: CASSLGYPAGGPDEQFF. The chain joins TRBV5-1 to TRBJ2-1; 10 bases match TRBD2. This CDR3 has 17 residues. Germline V gene sequence: CDR1 SGHRS, CDR2 YFSETQ. V lost 0 bases to trimming and J lost 8 bases; unmatched junction nucleotides: 11.

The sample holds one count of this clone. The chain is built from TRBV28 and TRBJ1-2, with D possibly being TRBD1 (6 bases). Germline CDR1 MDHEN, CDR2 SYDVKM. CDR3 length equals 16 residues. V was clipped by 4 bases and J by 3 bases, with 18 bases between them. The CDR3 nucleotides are TGTGCCAGCAGTTCCGCCTCGACAGGATTAGACTATGGCTACACCTTC. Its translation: CASSSASTGLDYGYTF.

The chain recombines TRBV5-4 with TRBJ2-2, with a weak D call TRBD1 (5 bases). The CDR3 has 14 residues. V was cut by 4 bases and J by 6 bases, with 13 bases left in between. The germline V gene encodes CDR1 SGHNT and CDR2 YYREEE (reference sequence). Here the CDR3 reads CASSEMTVSGELFF. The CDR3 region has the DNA TGTGCCAGCAGCGAGATGACAGTATCCGGGGAGCTGTTTTTT. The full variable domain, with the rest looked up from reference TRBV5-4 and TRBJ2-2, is ETGVTQSPTHLIKTRGQQVTLRCSSQSGHNTVSWYQQALGQGPQFIFQYYREEENGRGNFPPRFSGLQFPNYSSELNVNALELDDSALYLCASSEMTVSGELFFGEGSRLTVL.

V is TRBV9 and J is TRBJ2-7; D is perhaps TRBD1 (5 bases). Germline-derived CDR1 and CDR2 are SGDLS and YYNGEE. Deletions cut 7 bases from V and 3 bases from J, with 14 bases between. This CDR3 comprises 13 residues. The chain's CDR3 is CASASDSHYEQYF. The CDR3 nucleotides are TGTGCCAGCGCCTCAGACAGCCACTACGAGCAGTACTTC.

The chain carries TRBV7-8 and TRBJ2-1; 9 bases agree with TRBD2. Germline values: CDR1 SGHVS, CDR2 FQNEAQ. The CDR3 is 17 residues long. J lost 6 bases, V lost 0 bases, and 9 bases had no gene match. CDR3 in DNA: TGTGCCAGCAGCTTAGCCTCAGCGGGGGGAGTGGGCAATGAGCAGTTCTTC. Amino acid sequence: CASSLASAGGVGNEQFF.

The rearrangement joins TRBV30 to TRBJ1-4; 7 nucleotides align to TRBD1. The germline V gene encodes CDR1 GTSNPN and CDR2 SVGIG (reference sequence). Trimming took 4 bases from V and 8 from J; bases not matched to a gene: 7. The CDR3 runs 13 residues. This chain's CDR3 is CAWIPRGNEKLFF. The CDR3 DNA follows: TGTGCCTGGATCCCCAGGGGGAACGAAAAACTGTTTTTT.

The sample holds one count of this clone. The CDR3 reads CASSLGAGGGNEQFF. CDR3 DNA sequence: TGTGCCAGCAGCTTAGGAGCGGGAGGTGGCAATGAGCAGTTCTTC. The chain carries TRBV7-8 and TRBJ2-1; 9 bases are shared with TRBD2. Trimming removed 1 base from V and 6 bases from J; junction bases left unmatched: 4. The CDR3 consists of 15 residues. The V gene's germline CDR1 is SGHVS and CDR2 FQNEAQ. Full variable domain (outside the CDR3, taken from reference TRBV7-8 and TRBJ2-1): GAGVSQSPRYKVAKRGQDVALRCDPISGHVSLFWYQQALGQGPEFLTYFQNEAQLDKSGLPSDRFFAERPEGSVSTLKIQRTQQEDSAVYLCASSLGAGGGNEQFFGPGTRLTVL.

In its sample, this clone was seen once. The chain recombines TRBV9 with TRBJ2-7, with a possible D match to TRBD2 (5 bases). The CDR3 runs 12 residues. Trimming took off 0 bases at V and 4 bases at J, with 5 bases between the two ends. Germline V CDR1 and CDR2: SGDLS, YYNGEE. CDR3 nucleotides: TGTGCCAGCAGCGTAGGGGAGTACGAGCAGTACTTC. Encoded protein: CASSVGEYEQYF.

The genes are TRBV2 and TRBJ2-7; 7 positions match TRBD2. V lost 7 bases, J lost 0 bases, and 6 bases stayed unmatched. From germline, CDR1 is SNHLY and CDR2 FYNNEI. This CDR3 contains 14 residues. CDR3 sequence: CASNLGGSSYEQYF. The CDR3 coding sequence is TGTGCCAGCAACTTAGGCGGGAGCTCCTACGAGCAGTACTTC.

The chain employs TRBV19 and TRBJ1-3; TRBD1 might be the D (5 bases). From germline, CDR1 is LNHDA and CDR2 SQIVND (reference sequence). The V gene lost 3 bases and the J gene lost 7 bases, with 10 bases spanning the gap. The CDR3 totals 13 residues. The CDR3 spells CASSMTGGNTIYF. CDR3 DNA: TGTGCCAGTAGTATGACCGGGGGGAACACCATATATTTT.

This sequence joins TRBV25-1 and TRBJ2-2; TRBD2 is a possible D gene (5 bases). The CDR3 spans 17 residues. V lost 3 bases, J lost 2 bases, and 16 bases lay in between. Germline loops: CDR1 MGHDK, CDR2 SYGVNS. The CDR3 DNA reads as TGTGCCAGCAGTGACTTTTCCCTAGCAGAAAACACCGGGGAGCTGTTTTTT. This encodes CASSDFSLAENTGELFF. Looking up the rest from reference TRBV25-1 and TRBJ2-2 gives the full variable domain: EADIYQTPRYLVIGTGKKITLECSQTMGHDKMYWYQQDPGMELHLIHYSYGVNSTEKGDLSSESTVSRIRTEHFPLTLESARPSHTSQYLCASSDFSLAENTGELFFGEGSRLTVL.

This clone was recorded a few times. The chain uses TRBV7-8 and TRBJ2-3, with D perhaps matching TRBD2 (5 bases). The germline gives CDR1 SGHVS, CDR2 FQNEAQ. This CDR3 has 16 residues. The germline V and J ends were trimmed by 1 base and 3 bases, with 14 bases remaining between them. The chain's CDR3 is CASSLVPSEGTDTQYF. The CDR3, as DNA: TGTGCCAGCAGCTTAGTCCCCAGCGAGGGTACAGATACGCAGTATTTT.

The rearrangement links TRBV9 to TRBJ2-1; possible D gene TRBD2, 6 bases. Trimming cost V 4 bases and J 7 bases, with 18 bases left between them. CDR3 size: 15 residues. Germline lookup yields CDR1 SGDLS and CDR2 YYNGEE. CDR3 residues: CASSPQQGGWNEQFF. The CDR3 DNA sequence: TGTGCCAGCAGCCCCCAGCAGGGAGGATGGAATGAGCAGTTCTTC.

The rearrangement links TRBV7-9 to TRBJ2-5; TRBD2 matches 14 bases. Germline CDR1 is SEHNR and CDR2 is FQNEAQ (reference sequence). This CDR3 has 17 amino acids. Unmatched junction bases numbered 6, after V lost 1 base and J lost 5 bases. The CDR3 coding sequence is TGTGCCAGCAGCTTAGTGGCGGGGACTAGCGGGAGCGAGACCCAGTACTTC. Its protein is CASSLVAGTSGSETQYF.

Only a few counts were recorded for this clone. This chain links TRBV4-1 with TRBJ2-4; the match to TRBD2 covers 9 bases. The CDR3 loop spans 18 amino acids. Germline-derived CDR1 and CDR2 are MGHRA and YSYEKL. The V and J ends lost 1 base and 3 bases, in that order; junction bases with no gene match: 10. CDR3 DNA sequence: TGCGCCAGCAGCCAAGGAAGCGGGGGGAGGTGGGACAAAAACATTCAGTACTTC. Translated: CASSQGSGGRWDKNIQYF.

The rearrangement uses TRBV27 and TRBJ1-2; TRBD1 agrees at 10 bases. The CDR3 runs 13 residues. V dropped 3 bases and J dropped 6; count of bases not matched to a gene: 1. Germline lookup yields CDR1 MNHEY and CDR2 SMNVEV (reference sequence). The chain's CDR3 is CASSFGQGDGYTF. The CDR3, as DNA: TGTGCCAGCAGTTTTGGACAGGGGGATGGCTACACCTTC.